These T cell receptor beta chains were read from a single sample in a study of blood T cell repertoires in COVID-19. Profiling relied on immunoSEQ multiplex PCR, and the TCRdb table lists in-frame clones only, not all of them. In the table there are a few hundred thousand clones, around 89% of which are singletons. Material for sequencing was peripheral blood. The receptors stem from a man younger than 40 with acute or convalescent COVID-19. Each CDR3 is given with its conserved first and last residue. A D gene is named only where the DNA matches it firmly. Clone size is not always given. Where it is, it says once, few, many or a class for expanded clones.

TRBJ2-7	NA	NA	TRBV9	TGTGCCAGCAGCTCCCACGAGTCCTACGAGCAGTACTTC	CASSSHESYEQYF
TRBJ1-5	NA	NA	TRBV2	TGTGCCAGCACGGGAGACTATAGCAATCAGCCCCAGCATTTT	CASTGDYSNQPQHF
TRBJ1-1	NA	NA	TRBV19	TGTGCCAGTAGTATCCGATCCCTGAGTCAGAACACTGAAGCTTTCTTT	CASSIRSLSQNTEAFF
TRBJ1-5	NA	once	TRBV6-6	TGTGCCAGCAGCGACATATCGGCCCTGAGTCAGCCCCAGCATTTT	CASSDISALSQPQHF
TRBJ1-5	NA	NA	TRBV1	TGCACCAGCAGCCAAGACAGGGGAAGTCAGCCCCAGCATTTT	CTSSQDRGSQPQHF
TRBJ1-1	NA	NA	TRBV2	TGTGCCAGCAGACACCAGGTGAACACTGAAGCTTTCTTT	CASRHQVNTEAFF
TRBJ2-7	TRBD2	NA	TRBV2	TGTGCCAGCAGTTTCAGACTAGCGGGCTACTACGAGCAGTACTTC	CASSFRLAGYYEQYF
TRBJ2-7	TRBD1	NA	TRBV5-8	TGTGCCAGCAGCGAACGACAGGGGGCCTACGAGCAGTACTTC	CASSERQGAYEQYF
TRBJ2-1	TRBD2	NA	TRBV27	TGTGCCAGCAGGATAGCGGGAGCTTCCTACAATGAGCAGTTCTTC	CASRIAGASYNEQFF
TRBJ1-6	NA	once	TRBV28	TGTGCCAGCAATCCACCCGCAGATAATTCACCCCTCCACTTT	CASNPPADNSPLHF
TRBJ2-3	NA	NA	TRBV3-1/TRBV3-2	TGTGCCAGCAGCCAATTCGGTGATACGCAGTATTTT	CASSQFGDTQYF
TRBJ2-1	TRBD1	NA	TRBV4-2	TGTGCCAGCAGCCAAGTTTCTGGATGGGGACAGGGGTCTGAGCAGTTCTTC	CASSQVSGWGQGSEQFF
TRBJ2-1	TRBD1	NA	TRBV6-6	TGTGCCAGCAGTTACCAGGGGACAGGGGATTACAATGAGCAGTTCTTC	CASSYQGTGDYNEQFF
TRBJ1-1	NA	NA	TRBV27	TGTGCCAGCAGTCCGAGTGAATTCACTGAAGCTTTCTTT	CASSPSEFTEAFF
TRBJ2-7	TRBD2	NA	TRBV4-1	TGCGCCAGCAGCCAAGCTGGGGGACTAGCGGGAGATGATTACGAGCAGTACTTC	CASSQAGGLAGDDYEQYF
TRBJ2-7	NA	NA	TRBV18	TGTGCCAGCTCTCCCGGGACAACGACCTACGAGCAGTACTTC	CASSPGTTTYEQYF
TRBJ2-2	NA	NA	TRBV5-1	TGCGCCAGCAGCCCTACTGATACGGGGACGAACACCGGGGAGCTGTTTTTT	CASSPTDTGTNTGELFF
TRBJ2-2	TRBD1	NA	TRBV5-1	TGCGCCAGCGGAAAGGGACAGGCGAACACCGGGGAGCTGTTTTTT	CASGKGQANTGELFF
TRBJ1-6	TRBD1	NA	TRBV9	TGTGCCAGCAGCGTGGGACAGAAAAATTCACCCCTCCACTTT	CASSVGQKNSPLHF
TRBJ2-2	NA	NA	TRBV9	TGTGCCAGCAGCGCCCACACGAACACCGGGGAGCTGTTTTTT	CASSAHTNTGELFF
TRBJ1-1	TRBD1	NA	TRBV12-3/TRBV12-4	TGTGCCAGCACCAGGGGGGACAGGGGGCTAGCTTTCTTT	CASTRGDRGLAFF
TRBJ1-1	NA	NA	TRBV12-3/TRBV12-4	TGTGCCAGCAGTTTTAACTCAAGAGCTTTCTTT	CASSFNSRAFF
TRBJ1-2	NA	NA	TRBV28	TGTGCCAGCAGTTTAGAGGCCAGATACTATGGCTACACCTTC	CASSLEARYYGYTF
TRBJ2-1	TRBD1	NA	TRBV6-5	TGTGCCAGCAGGGGACAGGGGAACAACGCTGAGCAGTTCTTC	CASRGQGNNAEQFF
TRBJ1-2	NA	NA	TRBV6-5	TGTGCCGGGACCCCGGGACACGGCTATGGCTACACCTTC	CAGTPGHGYGYTF
TRBJ2-1	NA	NA	TRBV7-9	TGTGCCAGCAGCCGAACTATTCGATTCAATGAGCAGTTCTTC	CASSRTIRFNEQFF
TRBJ2-7	NA	NA	TRBV11-2	TGTGCCAGCAGCCAACATGGACTCCTGACCTACGAGCAGTACTTC	CASSQHGLLTYEQYF
TRBJ2-2	NA	NA	TRBV5-5	TGTGCCAGCAGCTTAAGTTCGGCCGGGGAGCTGTTTTTT	CASSLSSAGELFF
TRBJ1-5	TRBD1	NA	TRBV28	TGTGCCAGCAGTTTATACTCTGGGACAGGGTATCAGCCCCAGCATTTT	CASSLYSGTGYQPQHF
TRBJ2-1	NA	NA	TRBV7-3	TGTGCCAGCAGCTTAAGATCCGGGGATTACAATGAGCAGTTCTTC	CASSLRSGDYNEQFF
TRBJ2-3	NA	few	TRBV27	TGTGCCAGCAGTCGAGGATCTCGGGGAGATACGCAGTATTTT	CASSRGSRGDTQYF
TRBJ2-2	NA	NA	TRBV5-5	TGTGCCAGCAGCTTGGATGGTTTAGCCGGGGAGCTGTTTTTT	CASSLDGLAGELFF
TRBJ1-4	NA	NA	TRBV10-3	TGTGCCATCAGTGACCCGAGGGCCGATCTGTCAACTAATGAAAAACTGTTTTTT	CAISDPRADLSTNEKLFF
TRBJ2-7	TRBD2	NA	TRBV5-1	TGCGCCAGCAGCCGGGGACTAGCGGAAACCGACGAGCAGTACTTC	CASSRGLAETDEQYF
TRBJ2-7	TRBD2	NA	TRBV19	TGTGCCAGTAAACGAAGCGGGAGGTCCAACGAGCAGTACTTC	CASKRSGRSNEQYF
TRBJ1-2	TRBD1	NA	TRBV5-4	TGTGCCAGCAGCTTCATGGACAGGGGTTCCAGAATCGGTGGCTACACCTTC	CASSFMDRGSRIGGYTF
TRBJ1-6	NA	NA	TRBV15	TGTGCCACCAGCAGCGCCCTACAGGGAAAAAATTCACCCCTCCACTTT	CATSSALQGKNSPLHF
TRBJ1-1	TRBD1	NA	TRBV28	TGTGCCAGCAGTTCCCCGGGGGACAGGGGAAACACTGAAGCTTTCTTT	CASSSPGDRGNTEAFF
TRBJ2-5	TRBD2	once	TRBV6-5	TGTGCCAGCAGTTACTCTCCTAGCGGGGGGGAGACCCAGTACTTC	CASSYSPSGGETQYF
TRBJ2-3	NA	NA	TRBV5-1	TGCGCCAGCAGCTCGAGGACAACCCCAGATACGCAGTATTTT	CASSSRTTPDTQYF
TRBJ2-3	NA	NA	TRBV12-3/TRBV12-4	TGTGCCAGCAGTTTATTACTCACCAATACGCAGTATTTT	CASSLLLTNTQYF
TRBJ2-1	NA	once	TRBV7-7	TGTGCTAGCCGCGCTCCCTGGGCCCCCAGTCACAATGAGCAGTTCTTC	CASRAPWAPSHNEQFF
TRBJ1-5	TRBD1	once	TRBV5-8	TGTGCCAGCAGCCCCCAGGGGGCAATTTCCAGTAATCAGCCCCAGCATTTT	CASSPQGAISSNQPQHF
TRBJ2-1	NA	NA	TRBV5-1	TGCGCCAGCAGCTTGGTAGCCCACAATGAGCAGTTCTTC	CASSLVAHNEQFF
TRBJ2-1	TRBD1	NA	TRBV9	TGTGCCAGCAGCGAACGGGACAGGAGGAACCCATACAATGAGCAGTTCTTC	CASSERDRRNPYNEQFF